These T cell receptor beta chains were read from a single sample in a study of shared clonotypes between healthy human individuals. Sequencing used immunoSEQ multiplex PCR; TCRdb keeps in-frame clones, though not all of them. The data contain over a million clones, around three quarters of them singletons. Sample: memory CD4+ T cells from PBMCs. These receptors were collected from a man aged 18 to 30 in good health. Some clones in this sample may be carry-over from other donors' samples. Both conserved end residues are part of each CDR3. D genes are given only for firm matches. Clone size is stated in some rows and not others, as once, few, many or a class when expanded.

NA,TRBJ2-3,NA,TRBV5-1,CASSFTGPTDTQYF,TGCGCCAGCAGCTTCACAGGGCCCACAGATACGCAGTATTTT
NA,TRBJ2-7,NA,TRBV28,CASSFTGPFIYEQYF,TGTGCCAGCAGTTTCACCGGCCCATTTATCTACGAGCAGTACTTC
NA,TRBJ1-2,NA,TRBV5-1,CASSLGHTSQGYTF,TGCGCCAGCAGCTTAGGACACACGTCTCAGGGCTACACCTTC
NA,TRBJ2-1,NA,TRBV29-1,CSVKWRAYNEQFF,TGCAGCGTGAAGTGGCGGGCTTACAATGAGCAGTTCTTC
NA,TRBJ2-5,NA,TRBV5-5,CASSLVLAAETQYF,TGTGCCAGCAGCTTGGTTTTAGCGGCGGAGACCCAGTACTTC
TRBD2,TRBJ2-7,many,TRBV5-1,CASSTEAGAMNEQYF,TGCGCCAGCAGCACGGAAGCGGGAGCGATGAACGAGCAGTACTTC
TRBD1,TRBJ2-3,NA,TRBV7-3,CASSSRQGGDTQYF,TGTGCCAGCAGCTCTCGACAGGGTGGAGATACGCAGTATTTT
NA,TRBJ1-2,NA,TRBV6-5,CASSYDRSYGYTF,TGTGCCAGCAGTTACGATCGATCCTATGGCTACACCTTC
TRBD2,TRBJ2-1,NA,TRBV4-2,CASSPGTSGEYNEQFF,TGTGCCAGCAGCCCAGGGACTAGCGGAGAGTACAATGAGCAGTTCTTC
NA,TRBJ2-1,NA,TRBV4-2,CASSQQGKVWIAGTYNEQFF,TGTGCCAGCAGCCAACAGGGGAAGGTGTGGATAGCGGGTACCTACAATGAGCAGTTCTTC
NA,TRBJ2-2,NA,TRBV9,CASSVVGAGELFF,TGTGCCAGCAGCGTAGTTGGGGCCGGGGAGCTGTTTTTT
NA,TRBJ2-7,NA,TRBV7-8,CASSLAGEVSYEQYF,TGTGCCAGCAGCTTAGCGGGAGAGGTCTCCTACGAGCAGTACTTC
TRBD2,TRBJ2-7,once,TRBV6-8,CASSAASGTYEQYF,TGCGCCAGCAGTGCCGCTAGCGGGACCTACGAGCAGTACTTC
TRBD1,TRBJ2-7,NA,TRBV7-8,CASSFGTGVSYEQYF,TGTGCCAGCAGCTTCGGGACAGGGGTATCCTACGAGCAGTACTTC
TRBD1,TRBJ1-2,NA,TRBV2,CASSEMGTGLYGYTF,TGTGCCAGCAGTGAAATGGGGACAGGGCTCTATGGCTACACCTTC
NA,TRBJ2-5,once,TRBV15,CATSRDGFLETQYF,TGTGCCACCAGCAGAGATGGGTTTTTGGAGACCCAGTACTTC
NA,TRBJ2-5,NA,TRBV14,CASSQERTPIGETQYF,TGTGCCAGCAGCCAAGAACGTACCCCGATCGGGGAGACCCAGTACTTC
NA,TRBJ1-1,NA,TRBV2,CASSEAGDLGTEAFF,TGTGCCAGCAGTGAAGCGGGCGACCTGGGCACTGAAGCTTTCTTT
NA,TRBJ1-4,NA,TRBV7-9,CASAPAEKLFF,TGTGCCAGCGCACCAGCCGAAAAACTGTTTTTT
NA,TRBJ1-5,NA,TRBV6-4,CASSLEINQPQHF,TGTGCCAGCAGCCTTGAGATCAATCAGCCCCAGCATTTT